This TCR beta chain originates from a study of Ad26.COV2.S vaccination and SARS-CoV-2 variants. The CDR3 is 16 residues long. V was trimmed by 4 bases and J by 2 bases, leaving 15 bases between them. Germline assignment: CDR1 MNHEY and CDR2 SVGAGI. Treatment defined: 15 to 20 received Ad26.COV2.S at low or high dose, single or two shots; a few received placebo; per-sample allocation not given. Specimens were obtained on day 63 following the first vaccine or placebo injection. Clones were read by immunoSEQ multiplex PCR, and TCRdb kept only the in-frame ones, dropping some. The sample has about 450,000 clones; 89% are singletons.

This sequence originates from a person aged 18-65 years who received the Ad26.COV2.S COVID-19 vaccine or a placebo. The starting material was peripheral blood, obtained in a trial of Ad26.COV2.S vaccine versus placebo. This sequence joins TRBV6-5 and TRBJ1-3, with no clear D. The CDR3 DNA follows: TGTGCCAGCAGTTCCCGTGGGTGGGCTGCTGGAAACACCATATATTTT. This encodes CASSSRGWAAGNTIYF.